This T cell receptor beta chain was identified during a study of control samples from healthy donors and cancer patients. CDR3 length equals 15 residues. V lost 1 base, J lost 6 bases, and 7 bases stayed unmatched. Germline assignment: CDR1 GTSNPN and CDR2 SVGIG (reference sequence). Measured with immunoSEQ multiplex PCR; TCRdb has only the in-frame clones, and not every one. The data contain roughly 130,000 clones, about 94% of them singletons. This sequence joins TRBV30 and TRBJ1-4; TRBD1 matches 8 bases. This TCR was recovered from a man in his thirties or forties in good health. Sequencing was done on a sample of blood. This CDR3 reads CAWSDPGQVDEKLFF. The CDR3 DNA is TGTGCCTGGAGTGACCCGGGACAGGTCGATGAAAAACTGTTTTTT.